Below, 22 T cell receptor beta chains from the same sample are listed, as sequenced in a study of CD8+ T cells in alopecia areata (dated by TCRdb to 2016 to 2018). Receptors were amplified or captured by the immunoSEQ multiplex PCR assay. To provide template for TCR sequencing, every sample had RNA extracted and reverse transcribed into cDNA. This immuneACCESS table, as held by TCRdb, lists in-frame sequences with V and J called but not all clones. Of the missing ones, under half trace to an unresolved V gene in checked studies; the others have no known cause. Counted in this sample were approximately 280,000 clones; 58% of them appeared once. The ten largest clonotypes hold over 1.5% of the sample. Sample time point, as interpreted from the label and publication: roughly 24 weeks on oral tofacitinib. What this sample's treatment or condition label stands for: oral pan-JAK inhibitor, 5-10 mg twice daily.

The material was CD4+ T cells sorted from blood, obtained at week 24, from a patient treated with tofacitinib. The receptors originated from a human donor with alopecia areata.

The rearrangement links TRBV25-1 to TRBJ1-3; tentatively, D is TRBD1 (5 bases). The V end was cut by 2 bases, the J end by 0 bases, with 11 bases between. The CDR3 loop spans 16 amino acids. Germline CDR1 reads MGHDK; CDR2 reads SYGVNS. The CDR3 nucleotides are TGTGCCAGCAGTGAACCCGGGGCACTCTCTGGAAACACCATATATTTT. This sequence encodes CASSEPGALSGNTIYF.

The CDR3 sequence: CSLSLPGETQYF. The CDR3 bases are TGCAGCCTTTCTTTACCCGGAGAGACCCAGTACTTC. The chain links TRBV29-1 to TRBJ2-5; D gene ambiguous. Germline values: CDR1 SQVTM, CDR2 ANQGSEA. V gave up 8 bases and J gave up 4 bases, with 14 bases separating them. The CDR3 has 12 amino acids.

There are a few counts of this clone. CDR3 region: CASSPRSGGNTIYF. In DNA form, the CDR3 reads TGTGCCAGCAGCCCACGGTCAGGGGGAAACACCATATATTTT. The V gene is TRBV7-2, the J gene TRBJ1-3, with a tentative D call TRBD1 (5 bases). The V and J ends lost 5 bases and 4 bases respectively, with 12 bases between them. The germline gives CDR1 SGHTA, CDR2 FQGNSA. This CDR3 region has 14 residues.

The chain recombines TRBV7-8 with TRBJ2-5; 9 positions match TRBD2. V dropped 3 bases and J dropped 4; count of bases not matched to a gene: 3. In germline, CDR1 is SGHVS, CDR2 FQNEAQ. CDR3 size: 14 residues. CDR3 sequence reads: CASSLIAGVETQYF. Here the CDR3 DNA reads TGTGCCAGCAGCTTGATAGCGGGGGTAGAGACCCAGTACTTC.

This clone came up many times. The chain combines TRBV28 with TRBJ1-2; tentatively, D is TRBD1 (5 bases). From germline, CDR1 is MDHEN and CDR2 SYDVKM. Trimming removed 5 bases from V and 4 bases from J, with 14 bases in between. The CDR3 runs to 14 residues. The CDR3 here is CASSPPAGPYGYTF. The CDR3 DNA reads TGTGCCAGCAGTCCCCCGGCGGGGCCCTATGGCTACACCTTC.

This clone has just a few counts. The J gene is TRBJ2-1, the V gene TRBV11-2; the D gene is possibly TRBD1 (5 bases). The germline V gene has CDR1 SGHAT and CDR2 FQNNGV. The CDR3 extends over 13 amino acids. Trimming cost V 1 base and J 5 bases, with 6 bases left between them. CDR3 coding DNA: TGTGCCAGCAGCTTAGGACAGAACAATGAGCAGTTCTTC. It codes for CASSLGQNNEQFF.

This chain links TRBV4-1 with TRBJ1-2; D is perhaps TRBD1 (6 bases). V dropped 7 bases and J dropped 3 bases, with 12 bases sitting between them. Germline-derived CDR1 and CDR2 are MGHRA and YSYEKL. This CDR3 contains 13 residues. CDR3 residues: CASTRGFDYGYTF. The CDR3 bases are TGCGCCAGCACCAGGGGATTCGACTATGGCTACACCTTC.

Concerning this clone itself: Other DNA sequences in this specimen translate into the identical CDR3. The chain couples TRBV5-1 to TRBJ2-2, with D perhaps matching TRBD1 (5 bases). Germline V gives CDR1 SGHRS, CDR2 YFSETQ. V lost 0 bases and J lost 0, with 6 bases in between. The CDR3 is made up of 15 amino acids. The CDR3 reads CASSLAGPNTGELFF. The DNA for the CDR3 is TGCGCCAGCAGCTTGGCAGGGCCGAACACCGGGGAGCTGTTTTTT.

The chain joins TRBV7-2 to TRBJ1-2; no clear D. Trimming left V 2 bases short and J 6 bases short, with 13 bases between. The CDR3 sequence is 14 residues long. Germline CDR1 and CDR2: SGHTA and FQGNSA. The CDR3 sequence: CASSLRFTFDGYTF. The CDR3 bases are TGTGCCAGCAGCTTAAGATTTACTTTCGATGGCTACACCTTC.

This clone has more than one count but fewer than ten. V is TRBV29-1 and J is TRBJ1-2, with TRBD1 matching 8 bases. CDR3 length: 15 amino acids. CDR1 and CDR2 from the germline V gene are SQVTM and ANQGSEA. V trimming: 6 bases; J trimming: 7 bases; junction bases outside the gene matches: 16. Here the CDR3 reads CSVDNKGQGNSGYTF. CDR3 coding DNA: TGCAGCGTAGATAATAAAGGACAGGGTAATTCTGGCTACACCTTC. Full variable domain (remainder filled in from reference TRBV29-1 and TRBJ1-2): SAVISQKPSRDICQRGTSLTIQCQVDSQVTMMFWYRQQPGQSLTLIATANQGSEATYESGFVIDKFPISRPNLTFSTLTVSNMSPEDSSIYLCSVDNKGQGNSGYTFGSGTRLTVV.

The V and J genes are TRBV28 and TRBJ2-1; D might be TRBD1 (5 bases). Germline V CDR1 and CDR2: MDHEN, SYDVKM. V lost 7 bases and J 4 bases, leaving 11 bases between the germline ends. CDR3 length: 13 residues. The CDR3 protein is CASTPDKYNEQFF. CDR3 nucleotides: TGTGCCAGCACCCCGGACAAATACAATGAGCAGTTCTTC.

The chain is built from TRBV5-6 and TRBJ2-1; D unresolved. The length of the CDR3 is 14 residues. Germline CDR1 and CDR2: SGHDT and YYEEEE. Trimming took 2 bases from V and 3 from J, leaving 9 bases between them. The DNA of the CDR3 is TGTGCCAGCAGCTTCCCCGGCCGCTACAATGAGCAGTTCTTC. Its translation is CASSFPGRYNEQFF. The full variable domain, completed using reference TRBV5-6 and TRBJ2-1, is DAGVTQSPTHLIKTRGQQVTLRCSPKSGHDTVSWYQQALGQGPQFIFQYYEEEERQRGNFPDRFSGHQFPNYSSELNVNALLLGDSALYLCASSFPGRYNEQFFGPGTRLTVL.

The V call is TRBV5-1, the J call TRBJ2-3; TRBD2 matches 7 bases. V shed 3 bases, J shed 2 bases, and the junction held 9 bases outside the gene matches. The germline CDR1 and CDR2 sequences are SGHRS and YFSETQ. The CDR3 covers 16 residues. CDR3 bases: TGCGCCAGCAGCTCGGGACTATTAACACTCACAGATACGCAGTATTTT. This gives the protein CASSSGLLTLTDTQYF.

The chain employs TRBV6-1 and TRBJ2-5; 8 positions agree with TRBD1. Germline V CDR1 and CDR2: MNHNS, SASEGT. CDR3 size: 13 residues. The V gene end was trimmed by 11 bases and the J gene end by 4 bases; junction bases not matched to a gene: 9. In DNA, the CDR3 is TGTGCCTACTCAGGGGGCATGGGAGAGACCCAGTACTTC. This gives the protein CAYSGGMGETQYF.

This clone showed up just a few times. Distinct nucleotide sequences in the sample also encode this CDR3. The V gene is TRBV27, the J gene TRBJ2-3; D unclear. V was cut by 0 bases and J by 2 bases, with 6 bases left in between. Looked up from germline, CDR1 is MNHEY and CDR2 is SMNVEV (reference sequence). This CDR3 is 14 amino acids long. The CDR3 coding sequence is TGTGCCAGCAGTTTATCGGGGTCCACAGATACGCAGTATTTT. It codes for CASSLSGSTDTQYF.

The chain uses TRBV2 and TRBJ1-1; D not certain. This CDR3 region has 13 residues. Germline lookup yields CDR1 SNHLY and CDR2 FYNNEI. V lost 5 bases, J lost 0 bases, and 7 bases lay in between. The CDR3 DNA reads as TGTGCCAGCAGTCAGACGATGAACACTGAAGCTTTCTTT. This sequence encodes CASSQTMNTEAFF.

The chain combines TRBV28 with TRBJ2-3; TRBD2 agrees at 16 bases. The CDR3 loop spans 18 amino acids. Germline CDR1 is MDHEN and CDR2 is SYDVKM. V was clipped by 7 bases and J by 6 bases; unmatched bases: 13. CDR3 protein: CASILPSPGLAGGDTQYF. The CDR3 coding sequence is TGTGCCAGCATTCTCCCTTCCCCGGGACTAGCGGGGGGGGATACGCAGTATTTT.

The J gene is TRBJ2-5, the V gene TRBV29-1; 10 bases fit TRBD2. The junction had 1 base not matched to a gene; V was cut back by 6 bases and J by 0 bases. The CDR3 has 13 amino acids. Germline CDR1 SQVTM, CDR2 ANQGSEA. The CDR3 DNA reads as TGCAGCGTAGCGGGGGGGAACCAAGAGACCCAGTACTTC. Protein product: CSVAGGNQETQYF.

Here the CDR3 DNA reads TGCGCCAGCAGCGCAGGGGGCGGAGAGCCCCAGCATTTT. This translates into CASSAGGGEPQHF. The chain combines TRBV5-1 with TRBJ1-5, with TRBD1 matching 8 bases. Germline CDR1 and CDR2: SGHRS and YFSETQ. The CDR3 runs to 13 residues. V was pared by 4 bases and J by 8 bases, with 5 bases of the junction left unmatched.

As regards this clone: An end of the junction does not agree with germline; a read error may underlie this. J is TRBJ2-5 and V is TRBV18; 8 nucleotides agree with TRBD1. Germline CDR1 and CDR2: KGHSH and LQKENI. This CDR3 contains 16 residues. CDR3 residues: CASSPPGAGGQKTQYF. Written as DNA, the CDR3 is TGTGCCAGCTCACCACCGGGGGCAGGGGGCCAAAAGACCCAGTACTTC.

The chain joins TRBV19 to TRBJ2-7; D assignment may be TRBD1 or TRBD2 (5 bases each). Trimming left V 6 bases short and J 3 bases short, with 18 bases between. This CDR3 is built from 15 residues. Germline V gene data show CDR1 as LNHDA and CDR2 as SQIVND (reference sequence). This CDR3 reads CASSRSGTASYEQYF. In nucleotides, the CDR3 is TGTGCCAGTAGCCGTTCCGGGACGGCGAGCTACGAGCAGTACTTC.

In its sample, this clone was seen once. The V gene is TRBV2, the J gene TRBJ1-5; no firm D call. The CDR3 consists of 15 residues. Per germline, CDR1 SNHLY and CDR2 FYNNEI. V lost 7 bases and J lost 4, with 17 bases in between. CDR3 sequence reads: CASTRAQTPNQPQHF. DNA of the CDR3: TGTGCCAGCACCCGGGCCCAGACACCTAATCAGCCCCAGCATTTT.